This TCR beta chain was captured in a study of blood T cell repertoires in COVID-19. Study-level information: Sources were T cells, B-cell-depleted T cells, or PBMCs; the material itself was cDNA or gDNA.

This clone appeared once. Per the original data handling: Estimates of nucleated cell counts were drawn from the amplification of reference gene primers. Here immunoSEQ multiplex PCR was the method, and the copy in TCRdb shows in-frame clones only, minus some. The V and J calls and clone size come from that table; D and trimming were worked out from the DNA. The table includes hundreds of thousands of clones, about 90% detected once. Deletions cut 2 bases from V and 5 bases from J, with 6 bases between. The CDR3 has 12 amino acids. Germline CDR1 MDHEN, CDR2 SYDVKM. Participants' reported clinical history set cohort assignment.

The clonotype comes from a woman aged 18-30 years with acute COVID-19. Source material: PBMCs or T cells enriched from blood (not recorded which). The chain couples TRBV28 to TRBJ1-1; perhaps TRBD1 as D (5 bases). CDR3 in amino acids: CASSLTGTEAFF. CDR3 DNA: TGTGCCAGCAGTTTAACAGGAACTGAAGCTTTCTTT.